The subject of this entry is one TCR beta chain. This CDR3 contains 16 residues. Germline-derived CDR1 and CDR2 are SGHTA and FQGNSA. V shed 6 bases and J 4 bases; nucleotides not matched to a gene: 9. The table came from immunoSEQ multiplex PCR; TCRdb's copy has only in-frame clones and leaves some out. The data show just over 90,000 clones, around 90% seen once. The data are from a study of blood T cell repertoires in COVID-19. The receptor was derived from a human donor with active COVID-19. The donor label of this sample is uncertain. The chain combines TRBV7-2 with TRBJ1-6; 7 nucleotides agree with TRBD1. Sequencing input: peripheral blood. CDR3 DNA sequence: TGTGCCAGCAGTTCACCGGGACAGCTTTATAATTCACCCCTCCACTTT. Amino acids: CASSSPGQLYNSPLHF.